These T cell receptor beta chains were read from a single sample in a study of CD8 T cells in ankylosing spondylitis. TCRdb independently ran MiXCR on the 5' RACE reads; one entry per CDR3 protein. The sample has 450,000 to 550,000 distinct CDR3 sequences; less than 6% are singletons. Sequencing input: blood, either unsorted or a sorted T cell fraction (not recorded which). The receptors shown here come from a male donor with ankylosing spondylitis. The CDR3 runs from the conserved cysteine through the conserved F or W. The D gene is left open where the match is weak. A row's size may be missing; if present it is once, few, many or a size class.

v_gene	d_gene	j_gene	abundance	CDR3nt	CDR3aa
TRBV10-3	NA	TRBJ2-5	many	TGTGCCATCAGTGACAGGGCTAAAGAGACCCAGTACTTC	CAISDRAKETQYF
TRBV2	NA	TRBJ1-2	NA	TGTGCCAGCAGTATAGAGAACAGGGCTGGTGGCTACACCTTC	CASSIENRAGGYTF
TRBV7-8	NA	TRBJ1-5	many	TGTGCCAGCAGCGCCCGATGGAGGGAGGCCCAGCATTTT	CASSARWREAQHF
TRBV12-3/TRBV12-4	NA	TRBJ2-7	many	TGTGCCAGCCTACGGTCGACAGTCTCCTACGAGCAGTACTTC	CASLRSTVSYEQYF
TRBV10-3	NA	TRBJ1-2	many	TGTGCCATCAGTGATTACAGAGGCTATGGCTACACCTTC	CAISDYRGYGYTF
TRBV5-1	NA	TRBJ1-5	many	TGCGCCAGCAGCTCTGACGGGGGGCCCCAGCATTTT	CASSSDGGPQHF
TRBV5-6	NA	TRBJ2-1	many	TGTGCCAGCAGGAGTTGGGGCTACAATGAGCAGTTCTTC	CASRSWGYNEQFF
TRBV18	TRBD2	TRBJ2-1	NA	TGTGCCAGCTCACCGGACTCGGGACTAGCGGACAATGAGCAGTTCTTC	CASSPDSGLADNEQFF
TRBV27	NA	TRBJ2-7	NA	TGTGCCAGCAGTTTCAAGGGAAACTCCTACGAGCAGTACTTC	CASSFKGNSYEQYF
TRBV7-9	NA	TRBJ2-3	many	TGTGCCAGCAGGTGGCTAGGGGTCACAGATACGCAGTATTTT	CASRWLGVTDTQYF
TRBV7-2	NA	TRBJ1-1	few	TGTGCCAGCAGCTTAGTTGAGGGGATTGAAGCTTTCTTT	CASSLVEGIEAFF
TRBV7-2	NA	TRBJ2-5	many	TGTGCCAGCAGCTTTTCCAGGCAAGAGACCCAGTACTTC	CASSFSRQETQYF
TRBV11-2	TRBD1	TRBJ2-1	many	TGTGCCAGCAGGGTACCGGGACAGGGCTACAATGAGCAGTTCTTC	CASRVPGQGYNEQFF
TRBV5-1	NA	TRBJ2-2	many	TGCGCCAGCAGCGAGTCGCCGAACACCGGGGAGCTGTTTTTT	CASSESPNTGELFF
TRBV27	NA	TRBJ2-7	many	TGTGCCAGCAGCCTCCGGGCAGATAGCTCCTACGAGCAGTACTTC	CASSLRADSSYEQYF
TRBV5-5	TRBD1	TRBJ2-7	many	TGTGCCAGCAGGACAGGGTCCTTCACCTACGAGCAGTACTTC	CASRTGSFTYEQYF